The sequence of this TCR beta chain was determined in a study of blood T cell repertoires in COVID-19. Participants came from roughly 24 US areas, aged about 18 to 95 years. Participants reported their clinical history, and cohort assignment relied on those reports. Two consecutive negative NP/OP PCR tests, clearance, or resolved symptoms defined Cohort 3 recovery. Assay: immunoSEQ multiplex PCR; the TCRdb copy retains only in-frame clones and omits some. The table shows about 300,000 clones, with 85% to 90% occurring only once. Germline lookup yields CDR1 GTSNPN and CDR2 SVGIG (reference sequence). With V trimmed by 2 bases and J by 5 bases, 9 bases remained unmatched. This CDR3 has 15 residues.

The gene calls are TRBV30 and TRBJ1-5; TRBD1 matches 7 bases. Source material: PBMCs or T cells enriched from blood (not recorded which). This receptor was taken from a young man who had recovered from COVID-19. CDR3 residues: CAWSKFGDRYQPQHF. CDR3 DNA: TGTGCCTGGAGTAAGTTTGGGGACAGATATCAGCCCCAGCATTTT.